This is a list of T cell receptor beta chains from one sample in a study of T cell repertoires in cytomegalovirus infection. TCRdb reanalysed the reads using MiXCR and keeps one entry per CDR3 protein. The sample records approximately 140,000 distinct CDR3 sequences, under 30% being singletons. Their recognized antigens are unknown. Sequences were obtained from PBMCs, sequenced either directly or after in vitro stimulation (not recorded which). These receptors all come from a human donor in good health (CMV status not recorded). Some clones in this sample may be carry-over from other donors' samples. CDR3s include the opening cysteine and the closing phenylalanine or tryptophan. A D gene is named only where the DNA matches it firmly. The size field is filled for only some rows; it gives once, few, many or a size class.

size | length | J | V | D | DNA | CDR3
NA | 12 | TRBJ2-1 | TRBV6-8 | NA | TGTGCCAGCAGTAGCGGGCTAAATGAGCAGTTCTTC | CASSSGLNEQFF
NA | 14 | TRBJ2-5 | TRBV12-3/TRBV12-4 | NA | TGTGCCAGCAGTTTAGTGGGGGTCCAAGAGACCCAGTACTTC | CASSLVGVQETQYF
few | 14 | TRBJ2-3 | TRBV29-1 | NA | TGCAGCGTCACAACTCCGACTAGCACAGATACGCAGTATTTT | CSVTTPTSTDTQYF
NA | 12 | TRBJ2-2 | TRBV11-3 | NA | TGTGCCAGCAGCCCCCACGCCGGGGAGCTGTTTTTT | CASSPHAGELFF
many | 15 | TRBJ1-2 | TRBV7-2 | TRBD1 | TGTGCCAGCAGCTTAGGGGCAGGGGGACGCTATGGCTACACCTTC | CASSLGAGGRYGYTF
many | 14 | TRBJ1-1 | TRBV7-2 | NA | TGTGCCAGCAGCTTCGGACCGGGGAACACTGAAGCTTTCTTT | CASSFGPGNTEAFF
NA | 15 | TRBJ1-2 | TRBV19 | TRBD1 | TGTGCCAGTAGTACAAAGGGACAGACTAACTATGGCTACACCTTC | CASSTKGQTNYGYTF
NA | 14 | TRBJ1-1 | TRBV6-8 | NA | TGTGCCAGCAGTTCCCCATCCGCGGGCACTGAAGCTTTCTTT | CASSSPSAGTEAFF
few | 17 | TRBJ1-1 | TRBV6-2/TRBV6-3 | NA | TGTGCCAGCAGTCAACGCAGGTCCTTACTAAGGGACACTGAAGCTTTCTTT | CASSQRRSLLRDTEAFF
NA | 13 | TRBJ1-2 | TRBV5-6 | NA | TGTGCCAGCAGCTCCCCGTGGACTAGGGGCTACACCTTC | CASSSPWTRGYTF
few | 14 | TRBJ2-2 | TRBV25-1 | NA | TGTGCCAGCAGCTGGACGGGGAACACCGGGGAGCTGTTTTTT | CASSWTGNTGELFF
many | 14 | TRBJ1-1 | TRBV10-3 | NA | TGTGCCATCAGTGTTTTGGCAGGAGACACTGAAGCTTTCTTT | CAISVLAGDTEAFF
NA | 13 | TRBJ2-5 | TRBV7-2 | NA | TGTGCCAGCAGCTTAAGTCTTACGCGGGCCCAGTACTTC | CASSLSLTRAQYF
many | 9 | TRBJ2-2 | TRBV29-1 | NA | TGCAGCTTCCCCGGGGAGCTGTTTTTT | CSFPGELFF
NA | 13 | TRBJ1-2 | TRBV19 | NA | TGTGCCAGTAGTATGTGGCAGAACTATGGCTACACCTTC | CASSMWQNYGYTF
NA | 16 | TRBJ2-1 | TRBV6-2/TRBV6-3 | TRBD1 | TGTGCCAGCAGTTACCGGACAGGGTTGACCTACAATGAGCAGTTCTTC | CASSYRTGLTYNEQFF
NA | 15 | TRBJ1-6 | TRBV5-1 | TRBD1 | TGCGCCAGCAGCTTGTCCGGGGACAGGAGTTCACCCCTCCACTTT | CASSLSGDRSSPLHF
few | 14 | TRBJ1-1 | TRBV28 | NA | TGTGCCAGCAGTTTCGGGTCCCTGGGGACTGAAGCTTTCTTT | CASSFGSLGTEAFF
many | 13 | TRBJ1-5 | TRBV10-3 | NA | TGTGCCATCAGTAGAGAACTCAATCAGCCCCAGCATTTT | CAISRELNQPQHF
NA | 11 | TRBJ1-6 | TRBV20-1 | NA | TGCAGTGCTAAGGGTGCTTCACCCCTCCACTTT | CSAKGASPLHF
NA | 15 | TRBJ1-3 | TRBV19 | NA | TGTGCCAGTAGTATCCCCCGGGGTCTCGGAAACACCATATATTTT | CASSIPRGLGNTIYF
NA | 15 | TRBJ1-1 | TRBV2 | NA | TGTGCCAGCAGACAGGGTTTAGGTTTGAACACTGAAGCTTTCTTT | CASRQGLGLNTEAFF
many | 17 | TRBJ2-1 | TRBV7-8 | TRBD2 | TGTGCCAGCAGCTTAGCTGGCGGTGCTAGCGGGAGAGGTGAGCAGTTCTTC | CASSLAGGASGRGEQFF
few | 12 | TRBJ2-7 | TRBV28 | NA | TGTGCCAGCAGTCCTCTCCCCAAGGAGCAGTACTTC | CASSPLPKEQYF
many | 13 | TRBJ1-1 | TRBV11-1 | NA | TGTGCCAGCAGCCAGGACCAAAACACTGAAGCTTTCTTT | CASSQDQNTEAFF
few | 14 | TRBJ2-3 | TRBV9 | TRBD1 | TGTGCCAGCAGCGCCCGGGACAGGGATTATACGCAGTATTTT | CASSARDRDYTQYF
NA | 15 | TRBJ2-1 | TRBV6-1 | TRBD2 | TGTGCCAGCAGTGTGGCTAGCGGGTTCTACAATGAGCAGTTCTTC | CASSVASGFYNEQFF
NA | 14 | TRBJ1-1 | TRBV12-3/TRBV12-4 | NA | TGTGCCAGCAGTATTGGGGACACGCACACTGAAGCTTTCTTT | CASSIGDTHTEAFF
many | 17 | TRBJ2-1 | TRBV7-2 | TRBD1 | TGTGCCAGCAGCCCCCACTTCGGACAGGGGGGCTACAATGAGCAGTTCTTC | CASSPHFGQGGYNEQFF
few | 16 | TRBJ1-4 | TRBV12-3/TRBV12-4 | TRBD1 | TGTGCCAGCAGTGGAGATGGACAGGGGGTTAATGAAAAACTGTTTTTT | CASSGDGQGVNEKLFF
few | 15 | TRBJ2-1 | TRBV7-6 | TRBD2 | TGTGCCAGCAGCTTTAGCGGGAACCAGCACAATGAGCAGTTCTTC | CASSFSGNQHNEQFF
few | 14 | TRBJ2-1 | TRBV7-2 | NA | TGTGCCAGCAGCTTTGCGCGGGTCGGCAATGAGCAGTTCTTC | CASSFARVGNEQFF
few | 13 | TRBJ2-6 | TRBV7-2 | NA | TGTGCCAGCAGCTTAGGTGGGGCCAACGTCCTGACTTTC | CASSLGGANVLTF
NA | 13 | TRBJ1-2 | TRBV12-5 | TRBD1 | TGTGCTAGTGGCCCCGGGACAGGGAATGGCTACACCTTC | CASGPGTGNGYTF
NA | 14 | TRBJ2-3 | TRBV24-1 | NA | TGTGCCACCAGAGGACGTCGGTCCACAGATACGCAGTATTTT | CATRGRRSTDTQYF
few | 14 | TRBJ1-2 | TRBV6-1 | NA | TGTGCCACCTTGACCTTAAGGGGGAACTATGGCTACACCTTC | CATLTLRGNYGYTF
few | 11 | TRBJ2-7 | TRBV30 | NA | TGTGCCTGGAGGGATAGGGACGAGCAGTACTTC | CAWRDRDEQYF
NA | 16 | TRBJ2-7 | TRBV5-6 | NA | TGTGCCAGCAGCTTGATTGGGATAGCGTGGACCTACGAGCAGTACTTC | CASSLIGIAWTYEQYF
many | 14 | TRBJ1-4 | TRBV11-2 | NA | TGTGCCAGCAGCTTCAGAGGGACTAATGAAAAACTGTTTTTT | CASSFRGTNEKLFF
few | 16 | TRBJ1-4 | TRBV15 | NA | TGTGCCACCAGCAGAGATATCGACAGGTCTGGGGAAAAACTGTTTTTT | CATSRDIDRSGEKLFF
NA | 17 | TRBJ2-1 | TRBV27 | NA | TGTGCCAGCAGTCCAACGGATGTGCTCGGTAAGGTCAATGAGCAGTTCTTC | CASSPTDVLGKVNEQFF
NA | 12 | TRBJ2-7 | TRBV6-1 | TRBD2 | TGTGCCAGCAGTGGGACTAGCAACGAGCAGTACTTC | CASSGTSNEQYF
NA | 15 | TRBJ2-3 | TRBV28 | TRBD2 | TGTGCCAGCAGTTTCGAAGCGGGAGTAAGGGATACGCAGTATTTT | CASSFEAGVRDTQYF
NA | 13 | TRBJ2-5 | TRBV28 | NA | TGTGCCAGCAGTCCACCAAAGAAAGAGACCCAGTACTTC | CASSPPKKETQYF
many | 14 | TRBJ1-1 | TRBV11-2 | NA | TGTGCCAGCAGCTTAGCGGGACATGGGACTGAAGCTTTCTTT | CASSLAGHGTEAFF
few | 14 | TRBJ1-1 | TRBV6-2/TRBV6-3 | TRBD1 | TGTGCCAGCAGTTTTACAGGGGCGAACACTGAAGCTTTCTTT | CASSFTGANTEAFF
NA | 14 | TRBJ1-5 | TRBV20-1 | NA | TGCAGTGCTAGAGCCGGACGGGGAAATCAGCCCCAGCATTTT | CSARAGRGNQPQHF
NA | 16 | TRBJ1-2 | TRBV10-3 | NA | TGTGCCATCAGTGAGGATGGGGCAGCCAGAAGCTATGGCTACACCTTC | CAISEDGAARSYGYTF
NA | 14 | TRBJ2-2 | TRBV20-1 | TRBD1 | TGCAGTGCTAGGAGGGGGCGAGGAACCGGGGAGCTGTTTTTT | CSARRGRGTGELFF
many | 16 | TRBJ2-6 | TRBV7-2 | NA | TGTGCCAGCAGCCTTAGGGGAGGAACTGGGGCCAACGTCCTGACTTTC | CASSLRGGTGANVLTF
NA | 16 | TRBJ2-1 | TRBV19 | NA | TGTGCCAGTAGTATAGATCTCCCGACAGTCCGAAATGAGCAGTTCTTC | CASSIDLPTVRNEQFF
NA | 12 | TRBJ1-1 | TRBV12-5 | NA | TGTGCTAGTGGCCTTCTTAACACTGAAGCTTTCTTT | CASGLLNTEAFF
NA | 14 | TRBJ1-5 | TRBV7-2 | NA | TGTGCCAGCAGCTTAGGGATATCCAATCAGCCCCAGCATTTT | CASSLGISNQPQHF
NA | 16 | TRBJ2-7 | TRBV19 | NA | TGTGCCAGTAGTATATCCCTGGGCAGGGGTCTAAACGAGCAGTACTTC | CASSISLGRGLNEQYF